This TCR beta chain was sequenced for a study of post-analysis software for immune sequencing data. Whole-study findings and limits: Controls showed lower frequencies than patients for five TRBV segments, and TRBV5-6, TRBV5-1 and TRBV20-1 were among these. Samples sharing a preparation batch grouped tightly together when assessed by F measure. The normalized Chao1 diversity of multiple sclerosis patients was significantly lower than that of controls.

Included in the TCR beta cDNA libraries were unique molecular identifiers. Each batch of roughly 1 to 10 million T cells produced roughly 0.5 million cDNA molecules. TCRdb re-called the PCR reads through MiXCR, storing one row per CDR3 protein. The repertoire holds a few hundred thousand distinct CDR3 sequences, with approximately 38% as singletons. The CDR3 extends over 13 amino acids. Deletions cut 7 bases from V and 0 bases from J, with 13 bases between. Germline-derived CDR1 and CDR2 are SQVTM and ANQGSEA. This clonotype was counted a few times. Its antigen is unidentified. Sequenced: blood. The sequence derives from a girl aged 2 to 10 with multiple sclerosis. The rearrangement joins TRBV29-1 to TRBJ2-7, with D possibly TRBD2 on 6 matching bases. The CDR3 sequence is CSAEGLDSYEQYF. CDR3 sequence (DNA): TGCAGCGCTGAGGGACTCGACTCCTACGAGCAGTACTTC.